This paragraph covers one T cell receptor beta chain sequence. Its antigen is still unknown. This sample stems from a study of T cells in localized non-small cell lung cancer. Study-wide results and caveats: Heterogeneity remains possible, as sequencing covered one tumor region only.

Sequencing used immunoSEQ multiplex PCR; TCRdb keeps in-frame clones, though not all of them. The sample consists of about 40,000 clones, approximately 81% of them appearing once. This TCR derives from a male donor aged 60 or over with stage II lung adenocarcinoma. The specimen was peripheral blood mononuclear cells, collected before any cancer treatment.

CDR3 residues: CASSSGTANTEAFF. For the CDR3, the DNA is TGTGCCAGCAGCTCCGGGACAGCGAACACTGAAGCTTTCTTT. This chain joins TRBV5-8 and TRBJ1-1; TRBD1 matches at 7 bases. V lost 3 bases to trimming and J lost 1 base; unmatched junction nucleotides: 3. The CDR3 covers 14 residues. Per germline, CDR1 SGHTS and CDR2 YDEGEE.